The rows below give T cell receptor beta chains drawn from one sample of a study of a mutant IDH1 vaccine in newly diagnosed glioma. Libraries were prepared by immunoSEQ multiplex PCR; TCRdb keeps only in-frame clonotypes and omits some of them. The repertoire holds tens of thousands of clones, with 84% as singletons. Their antigens are not known. Sequences were derived from PBMCs, sampled from a glioma patient whose treatment included an IDH1 peptide vaccine. These receptors all come from a man aged 25 to 40 with glioma. Both conserved end residues are part of each CDR3. A D gene is named only where the DNA matches it firmly. Some rows mark clone size as missing; the rest say once, few, many or name a class of expanded clone.

J gene	CDR3 length	V gene	D gene	clone size	CDR3 DNA	CDR3 protein
TRBJ2-2	14	TRBV5-4	.	once	TGTGCCAGCAGCTTGGAGGGACCCACCGGGGAGCTGTTTTTT	CASSLEGPTGELFF
TRBJ2-1	17	TRBV19	.	.	TGTGCCAGTAGCAGAAGGGGGGGAGGGAGCTCCTACAATGAGCAGTTCTTC	CASSRRGGGSSYNEQFF
TRBJ2-1	18	TRBV7-2	TRBD2	.	TGTGCCAGCAGCCTCCGGACTAGCGGGAGGGCAATTTATAATGAGCAGTTCTTC	CASSLRTSGRAIYNEQFF
TRBJ1-1	14	TRBV27	TRBD1	.	TGTGCCAGCAGTCAAACGGGACAGGGGTATAGGGCTTTCTTT	CASSQTGQGYRAFF
TRBJ1-4	17	TRBV28	TRBD1	.	TGTGCCAGCAGTTTGTCACAGGGGGCAAGTATAAATGAAAAACTGTTTTTT	CASSLSQGASINEKLFF
TRBJ1-1	14	TRBV4-2	.	.	TGTGCCAGCAGCCAAGTTGGGGTTGACACTGAAGCTTTCTTT	CASSQVGVDTEAFF
TRBJ2-7	15	TRBV6-6	.	.	TGTGCCAGCAGTTACTCGAGTCTGGGTTCCTACGAGCAGTACTTC	CASSYSSLGSYEQYF
TRBJ2-1	15	TRBV4-1	TRBD2	.	TGCGCCAGCAGCCACCCCCTTAAGCGGGGGCATGAGCAGTTCTTC	CASSHPLKRGHEQFF
TRBJ1-5	14	TRBV18	.	.	TGTGCCAGCTCACCCCAGTCATTTAATCAGCCCCAGCATTTT	CASSPQSFNQPQHF
TRBJ1-6	15	TRBV11-2	.	once	TGTGCCAGCAGCTTCGGGCCAGAGGGAAGTTCACCCCTCCACTTT	CASSFGPEGSSPLHF
TRBJ1-6	15	TRBV6-5	.	.	TGTGCCAGCAGGTCCGGGGCTCGGACGCTTTCACCCCTCCACTTT	CASRSGARTLSPLHF
TRBJ1-1	14	TRBV28	TRBD1	few	TGTGCCAGCACCTCAGGACAGGGGAGCACTGAAGCTTTCTTT	CASTSGQGSTEAFF
TRBJ2-2	15	TRBV6-1	TRBD1	.	TGTGCCAGCAGTGACCGGACAGGGGTGGCCGGGGAGCTGTTTTTT	CASSDRTGVAGELFF
TRBJ1-1	17	TRBV19	.	.	TGTGCCAGTGCTTCCAGGGGCGCACGGGGCATGAACACTGAAGCTTTCTTT	CASASRGARGMNTEAFF
TRBJ1-2	15	TRBV18	.	.	TGTGCCAGCTCACAGTTTGGAGCAGTCAACTATGGCTACACCTTC	CASSQFGAVNYGYTF
TRBJ1-1	14	TRBV5-4	TRBD1	once	TGTGCCAGCAGCTCAGGGGGGGGTGACACTGAAGCTTTCTTT	CASSSGGGDTEAFF
TRBJ2-1	15	TRBV6-6	TRBD1	.	TGTGCCAGCAGTCCGACAGGGGATGGCTACAATGAGCAGTTCTTC	CASSPTGDGYNEQFF
TRBJ1-1	15	TRBV30	TRBD1	.	TGTGCCTGGAGTTACCCGACAGGGGGGAACACTGAAGCTTTCTTT	CAWSYPTGGNTEAFF
TRBJ1-1	13	TRBV28	.	.	TGTGCCAGCAGTCCCCGTTGGAGGTCAGAAGCTTTCTTT	CASSPRWRSEAFF
TRBJ1-6	13	TRBV30	.	.	TGTGCCTGGAGTCGGTTTCCGGATTCACCCCTCCACTTT	CAWSRFPDSPLHF
TRBJ1-1	13	TRBV7-9	.	few	TGTGCCAGCAGCCGGATTCGACAGTCTGAAGCTTTCTTT	CASSRIRQSEAFF
TRBJ2-1	13	TRBV29-1	TRBD1	few	TGCAGCGGCTCCCGGACAGGGGGGAATGAGCAGTTCTTC	CSGSRTGGNEQFF
TRBJ2-1	14	TRBV5-8	TRBD1	.	TGTGCCAGCAGTACGGGACAGAGGGACCATGAGCAGTTCTTC	CASSTGQRDHEQFF
TRBJ2-3	14	TRBV19	.	.	TGTGCCAGTAATTCGAGAGCGGACACAGATACGCAGTATTTT	CASNSRADTDTQYF
TRBJ1-2	14	TRBV27	.	.	TGTGCCAGCAGTTTAAACTCCCTGTTGGGGGGCTACACCTTC	CASSLNSLLGGYTF
TRBJ2-2	17	TRBV5-1	.	.	TGCGCCAGCAGCTTGGAGGCAGGGATTGGGAACACCGGGGAGCTGTTTTTT	CASSLEAGIGNTGELFF
TRBJ1-1	15	TRBV5-6	TRBD1	.	TGTGCCAGCAGAAAGTGGGACAGGGGTTACACTGAAGCTTTCTTT	CASRKWDRGYTEAFF
TRBJ2-7	12	TRBV27	.	.	TGTGCCAGCAGAAGCTCCGGCTACGAGCAGTACTTC	CASRSSGYEQYF
TRBJ2-5	15	TRBV19	.	.	TGTGCCAGTAGTATAGGAGGGGTCGGAAGGGAGACCCAGTACTTC	CASSIGGVGRETQYF
TRBJ1-2	15	TRBV15	TRBD1	.	TGTGCCACCAGCGCGTACAGGGGGCGCGTGGAAGGCTACACCTTC	CATSAYRGRVEGYTF
TRBJ2-5	18	TRBV15	TRBD2	.	TGTGCCACCAGCAGAGAAGGGGGGAGTAGCGGGAGGGCCAGGACCCAGTACTTC	CATSREGGSSGRARTQYF
TRBJ1-2	17	TRBV6-1	.	.	TGTGCCAGCAGTGAAGTAGTAGGGCGCGCCTCTAACTATGGCTACACCTTC	CASSEVVGRASNYGYTF
TRBJ2-2	16	TRBV10-3	TRBD1	.	TGTGCCATCAGCGGACAGGGGGCCAGAGGTACCGGGGAGCTGTTTTTT	CAISGQGARGTGELFF
TRBJ2-1	14	TRBV9	.	.	TGTGCCAGCAGCGTACCGGCAGTAGGAAATGAGCAGTTCTTC	CASSVPAVGNEQFF
TRBJ2-3	14	TRBV7-2	.	.	TGTGCCAGCAGCTTAGCGGCCGGGGCAGATACGCAGTATTTT	CASSLAAGADTQYF
TRBJ1-5	13	TRBV6-4	.	.	TGTGCCAGCAGTTTAGATAGAAATCAGCCCCAGCATTTT	CASSLDRNQPQHF
TRBJ2-5	17	TRBV28	.	.	TGTGCCAGCAGTTCCCGTCGTTGGGCAGGGTGGGCAGAGACCCAGTACTTC	CASSSRRWAGWAETQYF
TRBJ1-1	12	TRBV9	TRBD1	.	TGTGCCAGCAGCGACGGGACAGGCAGAGCTTTCTTT	CASSDGTGRAFF
TRBJ1-5	15	TRBV6-1	.	.	TGTGCCAGCAGTGAAGCTAGAGGGTTCAATCAGCCCCAGCATTTT	CASSEARGFNQPQHF
TRBJ2-5	15	TRBV5-1	.	.	TGCGCCAGCAGCTTGTACAGGAGTTACCAAGAGACCCAGTACTTC	CASSLYRSYQETQYF
TRBJ1-6	15	TRBV5-1	TRBD1	.	TGCGCCAGCAGCTCTGACAGGGGGCAGGATTCACCCCTCCACTTT	CASSSDRGQDSPLHF
TRBJ2-1	15	TRBV10-3	TRBD2	.	TGTGCCATCAGTGTTTCAGCGGGGGGCGATAATGAGCAGTTCTTC	CAISVSAGGDNEQFF
TRBJ1-1	14	TRBV27	TRBD1	.	TGTGCCAGCAGTTTATCGCAGGGGGGTACTGAAGCTTTCTTT	CASSLSQGGTEAFF
TRBJ1-1	12	TRBV14	.	.	TGTGCCAGCAGCCTCGGTAGGGCCAAAGCTTTCTTT	CASSLGRAKAFF
TRBJ1-4	15	TRBV5-4	.	.	TGTGCCAGCAGCCCATACGGGCCGAGAGGTGAAAAACTGTTTTTT	CASSPYGPRGEKLFF
TRBJ1-1	14	TRBV6-6	TRBD1	once	TGTGCCAGCAGCTACCGACAGGGGACGGGTGAAGCTTTCTTT	CASSYRQGTGEAFF
TRBJ2-3	16	TRBV7-9	TRBD2	.	TGTGCCAGCAGCCCTGGGCTAGCGGGAGTCGGAGATACGCAGTATTTT	CASSPGLAGVGDTQYF
TRBJ1-2	15	TRBV5-4	TRBD1	.	TGTGCCAGCAGCTTGCTGGGACAGGGTGGGTATGGCTACACCTTC	CASSLLGQGGYGYTF
TRBJ1-1	9	TRBV10-3	TRBD1	.	TGTGCCACCGATGGACAGGCCGCGTTT	CATDGQAAF
TRBJ1-1	14	TRBV9	.	.	TGTGCCAGCAGCGGAACCCAGGGAACTATTGAAGCTTTCTTT	CASSGTQGTIEAFF
TRBJ2-7	11	TRBV6-1	.	few	TGTGCCAGCAGGGACTTATACGAGCAGTACTTC	CASRDLYEQYF
TRBJ1-1	14	TRBV11-2	.	few	TGTGCCAGCAGCTTAGAGAGAGGGAGACCTGAAGCTTTCTTT	CASSLERGRPEAFF
TRBJ2-3	15	TRBV27	TRBD1	.	TGTGCCAGCAGCCGGACAGGGGGGTATGAAGATACGCAGTATTTT	CASSRTGGYEDTQYF
TRBJ2-3	18	TRBV25-1	.	.	TGTGCCAGCAGCCAGAAAGACTTTGTTAGTAGAAGCACAGATACGCAGTATTTT	CASSQKDFVSRSTDTQYF
TRBJ2-7	16	TRBV4-1	TRBD2	once	TGCGCCAGCAGCCCGTACATCGGGACTAGCTACTACGAGCAGTACTTC	CASSPYIGTSYYEQYF
TRBJ2-4	18	TRBV6-1	.	.	TGTGCCAGCAGTGAAGTAGTACAGGGACGGCGAGCCAAAAACATTCAGTACTTC	CASSEVVQGRRAKNIQYF